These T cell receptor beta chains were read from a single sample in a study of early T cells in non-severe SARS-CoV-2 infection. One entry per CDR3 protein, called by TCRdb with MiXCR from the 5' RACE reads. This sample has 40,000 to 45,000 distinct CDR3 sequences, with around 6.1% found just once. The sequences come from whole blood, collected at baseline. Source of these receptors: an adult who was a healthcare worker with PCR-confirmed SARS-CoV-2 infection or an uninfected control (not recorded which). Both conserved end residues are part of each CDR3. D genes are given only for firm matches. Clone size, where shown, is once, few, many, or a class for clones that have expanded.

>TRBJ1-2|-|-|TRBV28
CASRDSPPNYGYTF
TGTGCCAGCAGGGATAGTCCCCCTAACTATGGCTACACCTTC
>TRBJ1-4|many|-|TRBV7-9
CASRKGEEKLFF
TGTGCCAGCAGGAAGGGGGAGGAAAAACTGTTTTTT
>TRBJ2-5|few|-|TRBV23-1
CASPPRIYTYQETQYF
TGCGCCAGCCCCCCTCGGATCTATACGTACCAAGAGACCCAGTACTTC
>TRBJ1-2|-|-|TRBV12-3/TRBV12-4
CASSPDDGGGGYSF
TGTGCCAGCAGTCCCGATGACGGAGGAGGTGGCTACTCCTTC
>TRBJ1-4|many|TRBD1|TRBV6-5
CASRPGQGVGREKLFF
TGTGCCAGCAGACCGGGACAGGGAGTGGGCCGCGAAAAACTGTTTTTT
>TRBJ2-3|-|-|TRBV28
CASNEGDTQYF
TGTGCCAGCAATGAGGGGGATACGCAGTATTTT
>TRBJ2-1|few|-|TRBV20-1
CSASALQNEQFF
TGCAGTGCTAGTGCCCTACAGAATGAGCAGTTCTTC
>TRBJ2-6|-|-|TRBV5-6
CASSLVDSSGANVLTF
TGTGCCAGCAGCTTGGTAGACAGCTCTGGGGCCAACGTCCTGACTTTC
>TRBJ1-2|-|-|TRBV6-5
CASRGRGYGYTF
TGTGCCAGCAGGGGGCGAGGATATGGCTACACCTTC
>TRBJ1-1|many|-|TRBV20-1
CSATTSNKAFF
TGCAGTGCTACCACGTCTAATAAGGCTTTCTTT
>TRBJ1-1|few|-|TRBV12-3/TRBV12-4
CASSPPGLLVAFF
TGTGCCAGCAGTCCCCCAGGACTGCTTGTAGCTTTCTTT
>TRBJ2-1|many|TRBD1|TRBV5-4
CASTTGRGPSSYNEQFF
TGTGCCAGCACCACAGGCAGGGGGCCTAGCTCCTACAATGAGCAGTTCTTC
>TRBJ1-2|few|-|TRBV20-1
CSAKKQGYGYTF
TGCAGTGCTAAGAAACAGGGATACGGCTACACCTTC
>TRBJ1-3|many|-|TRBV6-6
CASSYSKTAGNTIYF
TGTGCCAGCAGTTACTCGAAAACTGCTGGAAACACCATATATTTT
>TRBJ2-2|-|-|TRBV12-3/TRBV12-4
CASTPWGAGELFF
TGTGCCAGCACCCCTTGGGGGGCCGGGGAGCTGTTTTTT
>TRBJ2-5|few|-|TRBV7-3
CASSLSGIGETQYF
TGTGCCAGCAGCTTATCGGGGATAGGAGAGACCCAGTACTTC
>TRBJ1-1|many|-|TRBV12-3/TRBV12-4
CASSPVGLNTEAFF
TGTGCCAGCAGCCCCGTAGGGCTGAACACTGAAGCTTTCTTT
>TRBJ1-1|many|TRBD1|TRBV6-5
CASSYRLDREQTNTEAFF
TGTGCCAGCAGTTATAGGCTAGACAGGGAACAAACTAACACTGAAGCTTTCTTT
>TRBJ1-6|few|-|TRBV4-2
CASSQEMDRNSPLHF
TGTGCCAGCAGCCAAGAGATGGACAGAAATTCACCCCTCCACTTT
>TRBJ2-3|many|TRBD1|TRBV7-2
CASSLRDRDTQYF
TGTGCCAGCAGCTTGAGGGACAGGGATACGCAGTATTTT
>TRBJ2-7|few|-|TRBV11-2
CASSQAYEQYF
TGTGCCAGCAGCCAAGCCTACGAGCAGTACTTC
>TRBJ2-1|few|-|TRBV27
CASNGLLYNEQFF
TGTGCCTCCAACGGGTTACTATACAATGAGCAGTTCTTC
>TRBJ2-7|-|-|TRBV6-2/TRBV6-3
CASSYLGSYEQYF
TGTGCCAGCAGTTACTTGGGCAGCTACGAGCAGTACTTC
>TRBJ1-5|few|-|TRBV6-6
CASSTPDVQPQHF
TGTGCCAGCAGTACCCCGGACGTCCAGCCCCAGCATTTT
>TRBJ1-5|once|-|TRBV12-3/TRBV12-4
CASSSSVDNQPQHF
TGTGCCAGCAGTTCATCCGTAGACAATCAGCCCCAGCATTTT
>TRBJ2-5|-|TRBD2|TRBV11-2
CASSPTGGSETQYF
TGTGCCAGCAGCCCGACGGGAGGATCCGAGACCCAGTACTTC